This T cell receptor beta chain was sequenced in a study of breast tumors, draining lymph nodes, adjacent tissues. TCRdb analysed the multiplex PCR reads with MiXCR anew, one entry per CDR3 protein. The table records roughly 20,000 distinct CDR3 sequences, about 41% of them present only once. V lost 5 bases and J 4 bases, leaving 18 bases between the germline ends. The CDR3 extends over 16 amino acids. Germline assignment: CDR1 LNHDA and CDR2 SQIVND (reference sequence). As concerns this clonotype: As yet, its antigen is unknown.

Study-wide findings and caveats: Compared with basal-like, luminal-like tumors shared significantly more repertoire with nontumor tissue. Compared with lymph nodes, tumors were less diverse; compared with nontumor tissue, more. Most tumor T cells seemingly derive from lymph node, then expand in tumor. Data only fit, rather than demonstrated, lymph node origin of most tumor T cells.

The genes are TRBV19 and TRBJ1-3; tentative D call: TRBD1 (5 bases). Source material: breast tumor tissue. This TCR derives from a female donor with breast cancer. Some clones in this sample may be carry-over from other donors' samples. This CDR3 is CASSYRDVGLGNTIYF. The CDR3 region has the DNA TGTGCCAGTAGTTACCGGGACGTGGGACTAGGAAACACCATATATTTT.